The sequence of this T cell receptor (beta chain) was determined in a study of cytomegalovirus exposure and HLA in healthy donors. V gave up 0 bases and J gave up 5 bases, with 11 bases separating them. Germline CDR1 SGHRS, CDR2 YFSETQ. The CDR3 runs to 14 residues. The study ran its PCR with 60 Vbeta and 13 Jbeta primers. Profiled with immunoSEQ multiplex PCR; TCRdb holds only in-frame clones, not every one. The repertoire holds about 130,000 clones, with 77% as singletons. As concerns this clone: Its antigen is undetermined.

The study, taken as a whole, reports: Analyses of presence/absence relied on an assumption of roughly uniform sequencing depth across donors. CMV serostatus was the sole immune exposure information available. In a later analysis, an Asian-associated ancestry cluster reportedly showed fewer N-insertions than the 666-donor mean.

This chain joins TRBV5-1 and TRBJ1-1, with a possible D match to TRBD1 (5 bases). The sequenced sample consisted of PBMCs. This receptor was identified in a woman aged 40 to 49 in good health and CMV-seronegative. Here the CDR3 DNA reads TGCGCCAGCAGCTTGGGACTTGGGGGGACTGAAGCTTTCTTT. Residues: CASSLGLGGTEAFF.